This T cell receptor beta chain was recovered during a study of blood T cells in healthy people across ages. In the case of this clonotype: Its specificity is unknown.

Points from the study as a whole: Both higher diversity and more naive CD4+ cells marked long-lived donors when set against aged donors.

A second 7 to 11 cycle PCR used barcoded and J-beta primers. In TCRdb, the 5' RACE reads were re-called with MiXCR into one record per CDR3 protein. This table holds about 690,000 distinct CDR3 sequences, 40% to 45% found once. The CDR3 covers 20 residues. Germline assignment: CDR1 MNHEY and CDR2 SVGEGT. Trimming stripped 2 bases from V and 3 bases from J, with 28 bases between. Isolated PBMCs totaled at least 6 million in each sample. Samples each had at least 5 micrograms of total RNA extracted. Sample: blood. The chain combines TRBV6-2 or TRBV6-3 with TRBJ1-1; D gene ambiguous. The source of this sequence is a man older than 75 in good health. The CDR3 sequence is CASSYPEPGLTRSVDTEAFF. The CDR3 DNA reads TGTGCCAGCAGTTACCCGGAGCCTGGGCTCACCCGCAGTGTGGACACTGAAGCTTTCTTT.